What follows is one TCR beta chain and its context. Its antigen remains unknown. This entry is derived from a study of blood T cells in healthy people across ages. Study-wide findings and caveats: Aged donors had fewer naive CD4+ cells and lower diversity than long-lived donors.

It was with a sample-barcoded 5' primer and a J-beta primer mix that a second PCR of roughly 7 to 12 cycles was run. TCRdb passed the 5' RACE reads through MiXCR, listing each CDR3 protein once. This table holds 1,100,000 or so distinct CDR3 sequences, less than 50% found once. Germline V lookup: CDR1 MRHNA, CDR2 SNTAGT. Deletions cut 2 bases from V and 6 bases from J, with 14 bases between. The CDR3 contains 15 residues. Sample: blood. The clonotype was recovered from an older woman in good health. This chain uses TRBV6-4 with TRBJ2-1; D remains unclear. The CDR3 nucleotides read TGTGCCAGCAGTGACCACGGTCTCAAGCCCAATGAGCAGTTCTTC. Its protein is CASSDHGLKPNEQFF.